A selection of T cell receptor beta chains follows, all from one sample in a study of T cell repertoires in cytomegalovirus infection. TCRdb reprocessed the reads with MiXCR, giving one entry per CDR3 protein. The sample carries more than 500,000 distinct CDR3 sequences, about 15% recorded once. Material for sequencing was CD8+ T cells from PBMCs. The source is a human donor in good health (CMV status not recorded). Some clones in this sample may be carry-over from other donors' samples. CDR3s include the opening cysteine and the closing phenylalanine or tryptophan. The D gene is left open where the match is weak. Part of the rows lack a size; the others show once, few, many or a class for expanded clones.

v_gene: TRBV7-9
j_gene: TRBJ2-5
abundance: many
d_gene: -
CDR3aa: CASSSRNRIETQYF
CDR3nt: TGTGCCAGCAGCTCTAGGAACAGAATAGAGACCCAGTACTTC

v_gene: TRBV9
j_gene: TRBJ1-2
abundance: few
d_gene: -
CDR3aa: CASGGRVPTGYTF
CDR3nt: TGTGCCAGCGGGGGCAGGGTGCCCACCGGCTACACCTTC

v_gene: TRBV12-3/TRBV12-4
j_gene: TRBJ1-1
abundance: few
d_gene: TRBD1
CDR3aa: CASSPSGTGGAWEAFF
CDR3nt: TGTGCCAGCAGTCCCTCCGGGACAGGGGGCGCATGGGAAGCTTTCTTT

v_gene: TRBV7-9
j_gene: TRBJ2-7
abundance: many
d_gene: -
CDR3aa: CASSFGHGYEQYF
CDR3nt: TGTGCCAGCAGCTTTGGACACGGCTACGAGCAGTACTTC

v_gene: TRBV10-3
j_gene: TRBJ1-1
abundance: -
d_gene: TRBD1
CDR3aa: CAISEPDRDSNTVAFF
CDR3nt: TGTGCCATCAGTGAGCCAGACAGGGATTCGAACACTGTAGCTTTCTTT

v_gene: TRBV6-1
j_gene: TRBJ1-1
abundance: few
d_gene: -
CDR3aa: CASTYGGLGTEAFF
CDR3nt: TGTGCCAGCACCTATGGAGGGCTGGGCACTGAAGCTTTCTTT

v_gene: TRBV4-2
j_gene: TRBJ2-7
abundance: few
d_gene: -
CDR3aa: CASSQRIGNSYEQYF
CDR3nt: TGTGCCAGCAGCCAAAGGATAGGGAACTCCTACGAGCAGTACTTC

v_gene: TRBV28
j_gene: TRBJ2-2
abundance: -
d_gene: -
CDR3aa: CASSSRDFTGELFF
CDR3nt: TGTGCCAGCAGTTCTCGGGACTTCACCGGGGAGCTGTTTTTT

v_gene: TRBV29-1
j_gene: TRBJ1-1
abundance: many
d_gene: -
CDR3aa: CSVEEEITWDTEAFF
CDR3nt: TGCAGCGTTGAAGAGGAAATCACATGGGACACTGAAGCTTTCTTT

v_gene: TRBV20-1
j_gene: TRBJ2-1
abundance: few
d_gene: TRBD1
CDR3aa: CSARGDRRSYNEQFF
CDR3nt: TGCAGTGCTAGGGGGGACAGGCGATCCTACAATGAGCAGTTCTTC

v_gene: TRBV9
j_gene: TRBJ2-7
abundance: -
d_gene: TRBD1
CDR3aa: CASSTGVDRATYEQYF
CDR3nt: TGTGCCAGCAGCACCGGGGTCGACAGGGCGACATACGAGCAGTACTTC

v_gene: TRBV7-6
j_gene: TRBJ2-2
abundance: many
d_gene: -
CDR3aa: CASLQRANTGELFF
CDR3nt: TGTGCCAGCCTCCAGCGGGCGAACACCGGGGAGCTGTTTTTT

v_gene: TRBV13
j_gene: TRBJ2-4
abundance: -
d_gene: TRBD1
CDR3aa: CASSQRGGARDRKNIQYF
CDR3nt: TGTGCCAGCAGCCAAAGAGGGGGAGCCCGGGACAGAAAAAACATTCAGTACTTC

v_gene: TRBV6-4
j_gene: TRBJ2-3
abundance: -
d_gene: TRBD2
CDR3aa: CASRAFAGGPGTDTQYF
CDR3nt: TGTGCCAGCAGAGCGTTCGCGGGGGGGCCGGGCACAGATACGCAGTATTTT

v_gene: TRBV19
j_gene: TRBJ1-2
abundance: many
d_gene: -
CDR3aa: CASMPHGRGPNYGYTF
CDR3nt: TGTGCCAGTATGCCCCACGGTAGGGGCCCTAACTATGGCTACACCTTC

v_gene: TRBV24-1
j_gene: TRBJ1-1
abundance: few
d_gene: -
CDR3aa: CATSEGRGRENTEAFF
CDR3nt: TGTGCCACCAGTGAGGGACGAGGACGGGAGAACACTGAAGCTTTCTTT

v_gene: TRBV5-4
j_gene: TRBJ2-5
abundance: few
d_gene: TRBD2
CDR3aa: CASRIGGAGETQYF
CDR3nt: TGTGCCAGCAGGATCGGGGGGGCGGGAGAGACCCAGTACTTC